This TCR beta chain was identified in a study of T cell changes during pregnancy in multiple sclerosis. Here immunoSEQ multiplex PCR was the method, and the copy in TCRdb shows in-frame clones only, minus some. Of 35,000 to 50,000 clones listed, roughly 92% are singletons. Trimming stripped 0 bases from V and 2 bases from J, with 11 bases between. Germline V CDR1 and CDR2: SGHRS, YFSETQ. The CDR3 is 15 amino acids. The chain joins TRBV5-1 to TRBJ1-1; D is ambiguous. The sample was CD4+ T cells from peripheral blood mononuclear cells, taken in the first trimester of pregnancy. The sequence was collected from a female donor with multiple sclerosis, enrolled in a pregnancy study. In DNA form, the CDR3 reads TGCGCCAGCAGCTTGGTCAGTGCGGTCAACACTGAAGCTTTCTTT. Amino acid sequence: CASSLVSAVNTEAFF.